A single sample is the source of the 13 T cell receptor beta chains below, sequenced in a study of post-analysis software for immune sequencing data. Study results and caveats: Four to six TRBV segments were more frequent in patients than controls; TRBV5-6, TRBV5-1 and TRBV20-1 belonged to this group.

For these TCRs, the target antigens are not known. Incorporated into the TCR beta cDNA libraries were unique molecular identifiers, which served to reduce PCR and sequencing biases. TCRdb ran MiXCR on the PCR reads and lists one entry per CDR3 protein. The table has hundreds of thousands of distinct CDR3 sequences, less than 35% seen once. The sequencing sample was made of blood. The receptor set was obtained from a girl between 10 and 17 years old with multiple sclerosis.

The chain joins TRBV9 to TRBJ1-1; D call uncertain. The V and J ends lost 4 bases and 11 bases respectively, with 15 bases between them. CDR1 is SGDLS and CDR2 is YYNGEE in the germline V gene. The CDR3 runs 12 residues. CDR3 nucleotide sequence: TGTGCCAGCAGCCCCGTCGGCGCGGTGGCTTTCTTT. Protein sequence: CASSPVGAVAFF.

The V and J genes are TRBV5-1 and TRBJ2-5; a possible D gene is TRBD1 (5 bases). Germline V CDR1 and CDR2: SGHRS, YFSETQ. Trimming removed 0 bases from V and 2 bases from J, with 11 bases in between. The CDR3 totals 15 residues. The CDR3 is CASSLGTGIQETQYF. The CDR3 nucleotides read TGCGCCAGCAGCTTGGGAACAGGTATTCAAGAGACCCAGTACTTC. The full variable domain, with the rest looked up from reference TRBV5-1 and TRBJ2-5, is KAGVTQTPRYLIKTRGQQVTLSCSPISGHRSVSWYQQTPGQGLQFLFEYFSETQRNKGNFPGRFSGRQFSNSRSEMNVSTLELGDSALYLCASSLGTGIQETQYFGPGTRLLVL.

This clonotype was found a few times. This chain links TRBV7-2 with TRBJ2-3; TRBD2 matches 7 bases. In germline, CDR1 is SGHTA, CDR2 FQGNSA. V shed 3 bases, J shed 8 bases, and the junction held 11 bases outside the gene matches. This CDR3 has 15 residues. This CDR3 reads CASSLFAGEAGTQYF. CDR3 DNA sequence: TGTGCCAGCAGCTTGTTCGCGGGGGAGGCCGGTACGCAGTATTTT.

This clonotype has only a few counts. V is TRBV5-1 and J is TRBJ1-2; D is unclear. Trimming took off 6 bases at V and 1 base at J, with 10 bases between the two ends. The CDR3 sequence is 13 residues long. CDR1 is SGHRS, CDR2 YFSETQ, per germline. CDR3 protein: CASNEDGNYGYTF. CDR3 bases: TGCGCCAGCAACGAAGACGGTAACTATGGCTACACCTTC. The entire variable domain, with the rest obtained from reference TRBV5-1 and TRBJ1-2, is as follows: KAGVTQTPRYLIKTRGQQVTLSCSPISGHRSVSWYQQTPGQGLQFLFEYFSETQRNKGNFPGRFSGRQFSNSRSEMNVSTLELGDSALYLCASNEDGNYGYTFGSGTRLTVV.

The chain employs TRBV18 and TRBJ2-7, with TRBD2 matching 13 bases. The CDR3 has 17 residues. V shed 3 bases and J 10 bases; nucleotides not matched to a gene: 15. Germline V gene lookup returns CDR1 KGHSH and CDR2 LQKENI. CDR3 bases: TGTGCCAGCTCACCGTGGACTAGCGGGAGAGTCGGAGAGGCCCAGTACTTC. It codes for CASSPWTSGRVGEAQYF.

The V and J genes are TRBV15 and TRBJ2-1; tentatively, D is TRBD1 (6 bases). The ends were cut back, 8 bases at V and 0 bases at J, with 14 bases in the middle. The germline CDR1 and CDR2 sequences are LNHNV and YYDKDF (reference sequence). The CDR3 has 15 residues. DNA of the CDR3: TGTGCCACCGACCGAGGGGGATCCTCCTACAATGAGCAGTTCTTC. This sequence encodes CATDRGGSSYNEQFF.

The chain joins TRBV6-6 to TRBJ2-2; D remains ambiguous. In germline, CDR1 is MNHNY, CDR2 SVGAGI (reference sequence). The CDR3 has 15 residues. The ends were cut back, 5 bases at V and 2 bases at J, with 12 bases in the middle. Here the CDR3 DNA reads TGTGCCAGCAGTCCGGTTGGGCAAAACACCGGGGAGCTGTTTTTT. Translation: CASSPVGQNTGELFF.

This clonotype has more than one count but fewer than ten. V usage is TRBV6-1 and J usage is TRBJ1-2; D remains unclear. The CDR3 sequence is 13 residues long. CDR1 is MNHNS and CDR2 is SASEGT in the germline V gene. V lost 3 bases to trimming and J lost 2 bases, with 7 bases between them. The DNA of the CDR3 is TGTGCCAGCAGTGACCACGGGAACTATGGCTACACCTTC. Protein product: CASSDHGNYGYTF.

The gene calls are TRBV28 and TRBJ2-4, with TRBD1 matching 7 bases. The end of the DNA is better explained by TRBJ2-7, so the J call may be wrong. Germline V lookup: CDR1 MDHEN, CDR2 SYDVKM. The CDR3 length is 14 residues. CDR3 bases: TGTGCCAGCAGTTTAAGCCGACAGGGTGGCGAGCAGTACTTC. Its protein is CASSLSRQGGEQYF.

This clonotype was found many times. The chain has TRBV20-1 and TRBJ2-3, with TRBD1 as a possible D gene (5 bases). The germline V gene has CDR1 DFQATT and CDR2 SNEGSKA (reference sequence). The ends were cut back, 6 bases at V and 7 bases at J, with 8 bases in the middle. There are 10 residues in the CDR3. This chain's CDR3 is CSAGPHTQYF. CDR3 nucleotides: TGCAGTGCGGGGCCCCATACGCAGTATTTT.

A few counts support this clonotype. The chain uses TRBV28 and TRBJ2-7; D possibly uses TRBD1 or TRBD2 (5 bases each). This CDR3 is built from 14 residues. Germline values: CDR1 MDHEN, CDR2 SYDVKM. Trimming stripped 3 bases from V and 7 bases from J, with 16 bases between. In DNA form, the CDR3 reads TGTGCCAGCAGTTTTGGGGGAGCCTCCGGTGAGCAGTACTTC. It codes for CASSFGGASGEQYF.

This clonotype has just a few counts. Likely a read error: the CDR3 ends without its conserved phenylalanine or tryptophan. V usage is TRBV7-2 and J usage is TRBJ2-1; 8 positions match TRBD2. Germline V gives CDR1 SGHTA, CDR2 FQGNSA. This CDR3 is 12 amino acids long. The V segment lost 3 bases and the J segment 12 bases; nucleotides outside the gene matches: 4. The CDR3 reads CASSLVRGAQFV. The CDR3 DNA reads TGTGCCAGCAGCTTGGTGCGGGGGGCGCAGTTCGTC.

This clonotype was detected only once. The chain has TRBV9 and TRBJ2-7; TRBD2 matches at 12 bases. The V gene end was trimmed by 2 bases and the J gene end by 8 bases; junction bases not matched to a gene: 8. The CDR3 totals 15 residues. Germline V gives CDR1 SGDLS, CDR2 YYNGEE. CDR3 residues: CASSVRLAGVSKQYF. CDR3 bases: TGTGCCAGCAGCGTGAGACTAGCGGGAGTGAGCAAGCAGTACTTC.